Listed here are 18 T cell receptor beta chains from one sample, sequenced in a study of shared clonotypes between healthy human individuals. Method: immunoSEQ multiplex PCR; TCRdb's copy keeps in-frame clones and lacks some. This table has some 360,000 clones, around 67% appearing once. The sequenced sample consisted of memory CD4+ T cells sorted from blood. Subset defined: CD45RA-negative fraction. Receptors originate from a man younger than 40 in good health.

The CDR3 region has the DNA TGTGCCAGCAGCCAATCAGTGTACCGGGGGCAGTACTTC. Amino acids: CASSQSVYRGQYF. The chain uses TRBV16 and TRBJ2-7, with a possible D match to TRBD2 (5 bases). In germline, CDR1 is KGHSY, CDR2 FQNENV. Trimming pared 0 bases from V and 9 bases from J, leaving 12 bases between. CDR3 length: 13 amino acids.

This clone was observed a few times. The rearrangement joins TRBV27 to TRBJ1-5; D may be TRBD1 (6 bases). Trimming shortened V by 6 bases and J by 4 bases, and 13 bases separated the two germline ends. This CDR3 spans 14 amino acids. Germline CDR1 is MNHEY and CDR2 is SMNVEV (reference sequence). The CDR3 sequence: CASSRQAPNQPQHF. The CDR3 region has the DNA TGTGCCAGCAGCCGACAGGCGCCTAATCAGCCCCAGCATTTT.

This clone has a handful of counts. The chain uses TRBV6-6 and TRBJ2-1; D not certain. The CDR3 is 13 residues long. Trimming took off 2 bases at V and 4 bases at J, with 6 bases between the two ends. Germline V lookup: CDR1 MNHNY, CDR2 SVGAGI (reference sequence). The CDR3 loop reads CASSYGQYNEQFF. In DNA, the CDR3 is TGTGCCAGCAGTTACGGGCAGTACAATGAGCAGTTCTTC.

The count of this clone is one. The chain combines TRBV11-2 with TRBJ1-2; D call uncertain. The CDR3 covers 12 residues. V was shortened by 4 bases and J by 5 bases, with 8 bases between the two germline ends. Per the germline V gene, CDR1 is SGHAT and CDR2 is FQNNGV. The CDR3 region has the DNA TGTGCCAGCAGCTCCGAAATGTATGGCTACACCTTC. It translates to CASSSEMYGYTF.

The chain carries TRBV10-3 and TRBJ2-3; 12 bases are a match to TRBD2. The germline gives CDR1 ENHRY, CDR2 SYGVKD. Trimming took 2 bases from V and 4 from J; bases not matched to a gene: 4. This CDR3 contains 16 residues. The CDR3 protein is CAISEGLAGGPDTQYF. Written as DNA, the CDR3 is TGTGCCATCAGTGAGGGGCTAGCGGGAGGGCCAGATACGCAGTATTTT.

The count of this clone is one. This sequence joins TRBV2 and TRBJ1-5; 7 bases map to TRBD1. The CDR3 totals 16 residues. Trimming cost V 6 bases and J 3 bases; bases outside gene matches: 11. Germline-derived CDR1 and CDR2 are SNHLY and FYNNEI. CDR3 in DNA: TGTGCCAGCAGCCTACAGGGGAGCAATCTCAATCAGCCCCAGCATTTT. Translating gives CASSLQGSNLNQPQHF.

This chain uses TRBV2 with TRBJ2-1, with no clear D. V was shortened by 9 bases and J by 1 base, with 10 bases between the two germline ends. This CDR3 comprises 13 residues. Germline V gene sequence: CDR1 SNHLY, CDR2 FYNNEI. CDR3 sequence reads: CASSAGSYNEQFF. The CDR3 DNA follows: TGTGCCAGTTCCGCTGGTTCCTACAATGAGCAGTTCTTC.

The chain combines TRBV4-3 with TRBJ2-1; D remains unclear. This CDR3 region has 15 residues. V lost 0 bases and J lost 3, with 9 bases in between. Per germline, CDR1 LGHNA and CDR2 YSLEER. The CDR3, as DNA: TGCGCCAGCAGCCAAGATCTCACAATCTACAATGAGCAGTTCTTC. It specifies CASSQDLTIYNEQFF.

The V and J genes are TRBV14 and TRBJ2-7, with D uncertain. The ends were cut back, 1 base at V and 3 bases at J, with 13 bases in the middle. Germline CDR1 is SGHDN and CDR2 is FVKESK. The CDR3 spans 15 residues. The CDR3: CASSQGFGPYYEQYF. The CDR3 nucleotides read TGTGCCAGCAGCCAAGGGTTCGGGCCGTACTACGAGCAGTACTTC.

This chain uses TRBV10-1 with TRBJ2-7, with D perhaps matching TRBD1 or TRBD2 (5 bases each). This CDR3 region has 14 residues. Germline CDR1 is WNHNN and CDR2 is SYGVQD (reference sequence). V shed 2 bases and J shed 6 bases, with 14 bases lying between them. The CDR3 here is CASSEVSAGGEQYF. The CDR3 coding sequence is TGCGCCAGCAGTGAGGTTTCAGCTGGGGGCGAGCAGTACTTC.

CDR3 in DNA: TGTGCCAGTGGTCGGGGATACCGTGGTGAGCAGTTCTTC. As protein: CASGRGYRGEQFF. This chain joins TRBV19 and TRBJ2-1, with a tentative D call TRBD2 (5 bases). V dropped 8 bases and J dropped 9 bases, with 17 bases sitting between them. Germline-derived CDR1 and CDR2 are LNHDA and SQIVND (reference sequence). The CDR3 sequence is 13 residues long.

A note on this clone: At the DNA level, this CDR3 is encoded by other sequences in the same sample as well. The V call is TRBV7-2, the J call TRBJ2-2; no clear D gene. The CDR3 is 12 residues long. The germline V gene encodes CDR1 SGHTA and CDR2 FQGNSA. V lost 1 base, J lost 8 bases, and 5 bases lay in between. CDR3 coding DNA: TGTGCCAGCAGCTTAGAGGTGGGGGAGCTGTTTTTT. Amino acid sequence: CASSLEVGELFF.

This clone was found a few times. The CDR3, as DNA: TGTGCCAGCAGCTTCGTAGGGGGCGGGGAGCAGTTCTTC. This sequence encodes CASSFVGGGEQFF. This chain links TRBV7-9 with TRBJ2-1; TRBD1 matches 7 bases. The CDR3 length is 13 residues. The junction had 6 bases not matched to a gene; V was cut back by 3 bases and J by 10 bases. Germline CDR1 is SEHNR and CDR2 is FQNEAQ (reference sequence).

This clone was observed many times. V is TRBV6-5 and J is TRBJ2-2; 7 nucleotides line up with TRBD1. The CDR3 totals 13 residues. The germline V gene has CDR1 MNHEY and CDR2 SVGAGI. Germline trimming cut 6 bases from V and 6 bases from J; bases unmatched to any gene: 4. CDR3 in amino acids: CASRVQGAGELFF. As DNA, the CDR3 is TGTGCCAGCAGAGTGCAGGGGGCCGGGGAGCTGTTTTTT.

This clone was seen more than once but under ten times. The V call is TRBV27, the J call TRBJ2-7; TRBD2 aligns across 11 bases. Germline V lookup: CDR1 MNHEY, CDR2 SMNVEV (reference sequence). J lost 5 bases, V lost 4 bases, and 7 bases had no gene match. This CDR3 spans 15 amino acids. The CDR3 sequence is CASSSLLAGGHEQYF. CDR3 DNA sequence: TGTGCCAGCAGTTCCCTCCTAGCGGGAGGCCACGAGCAGTACTTC.

The sample holds one count of this clone. The chain has TRBV7-2 and TRBJ2-2; TRBD1 might be the D (6 bases). Germline values: CDR1 SGHTA, CDR2 FQGNSA. The CDR3 consists of 18 residues. V was pared by 3 bases and J by 0 bases, with 17 bases between. CDR3 in amino acids: CASSLFHLRTANTGELFF. CDR3 DNA sequence: TGTGCCAGCAGCTTGTTCCACCTACGGACAGCGAACACCGGGGAGCTGTTTTTT.

A single count supports this clone. The V and J genes are TRBV6-5 and TRBJ2-3, with D tentatively TRBD1 or TRBD2 (5 bases each). The length of the CDR3 is 15 residues. V was cut by 2 bases and J by 0 bases, with 9 bases left in between. Germline V CDR1 and CDR2: MNHEY, SVGAGI. The chain's CDR3 is CASSYRDPSTDTQYF. The CDR3 nucleotides read TGTGCCAGCAGTTACCGGGACCCTAGCACAGATACGCAGTATTTT.

The chain combines TRBV18 with TRBJ2-7, with 11 positions matching TRBD2. The CDR3 totals 16 residues. Germline values: CDR1 KGHSH, CDR2 LQKENI. V lost 2 bases to trimming and J lost 7 bases; unmatched junction nucleotides: 10. CDR3 residues: CASSPSGSGRAGEQYF. The CDR3 nucleotides are TGTGCCAGCTCACCATCCGGTAGCGGGAGGGCCGGGGAGCAGTACTTC.